The rows below give T cell receptor beta chains drawn from one sample of a study of T cells after posttransplantation cyclophosphamide. The repertoire was sequenced with immunoSEQ multiplex PCR; TCRdb's copy has only in-frame clones and lacks some. The table shows 8,500 to 13,000 clones, with around 86% occurring only once. Sequenced material: CD4+ T cells sorted from PBMCs, taken after allogeneic stem cell transplant with posttransplant cyclophosphamide. These receptors were taken from a male patient aged 25 to 39 who received an allogeneic stem cell transplant from a related donor, was CMV-positive, and had acute GVHD only. These T cells may partly come from the graft donor. The CDR3 runs from the conserved cysteine through the conserved F or W. Each record gives: D gene, clone size, J gene, V gene, CDR3 DNA, CDR3 protein. The D gene is left open where the match is weak. Only some rows state a clone size, as once, few, many or a class for expanded clones.

D: -
size: -
J: TRBJ1-1
V: TRBV5-1
DNA: TGCGCCAGCAGCTTGGTGCGGGCCGTTGTTAAGAAGTCTGAAGCTTTCTTT
CDR3: CASSLVRAVVKKSEAFF

D: -
size: -
J: TRBJ2-1
V: TRBV18
DNA: TGTGCCAGCTCACCACCGGAGTCAGGAGCGGGTGAGCAGTTCTTC
CDR3: CASSPPESGAGEQFF

D: -
size: -
J: TRBJ2-5
V: TRBV2
DNA: TGTGCCAGCAGTGATTTAGCAGTGGAAGAGACCCAGTACTTC
CDR3: CASSDLAVEETQYF

D: TRBD1
size: -
J: TRBJ1-4
V: TRBV19
DNA: TGTGCCAGTAGCGGTCCAGGGGGCCGTCGGGAAAAACTGTTTTTT
CDR3: CASSGPGGRREKLFF

D: -
size: -
J: TRBJ2-1
V: TRBV29-1
DNA: TGCAGCGTCGCTCCAATGGAGGTTTCTTACAATGAGCAGTTCTTC
CDR3: CSVAPMEVSYNEQFF

D: -
size: -
J: TRBJ1-1
V: TRBV7-8
DNA: TGTGCCAGCAGCTTGGCGGGCCGGGGGACTGAAGCTTTCTTT
CDR3: CASSLAGRGTEAFF

D: -
size: -
J: TRBJ1-2
V: TRBV6-1
DNA: TGTGCCAGCAGTGAAGTTCAGGGGCGGTATGGCTACACCTTC
CDR3: CASSEVQGRYGYTF

D: TRBD1
size: -
J: TRBJ1-6
V: TRBV27
DNA: TGTGCCAGCAGGCCTCAGCGACAGGGATATTCACCCCTCCACTTT
CDR3: CASRPQRQGYSPLHF

D: -
size: -
J: TRBJ1-2
V: TRBV6-1
DNA: TGTGCCAGCGACAGGTTCTATGGCTACACCTTC
CDR3: CASDRFYGYTF

D: TRBD2
size: -
J: TRBJ2-7
V: TRBV6-5
DNA: TGTGCCAGCAGTTACTCGCGGGGGAGTGGGGCCCACGAGCAGTACTTC
CDR3: CASSYSRGSGAHEQYF

D: -
size: -
J: TRBJ2-5
V: TRBV7-6
DNA: TGTGCCAGCAGCACAACCCTCAGAGAGACCCAGTACTTC
CDR3: CASSTTLRETQYF

D: TRBD2
size: -
J: TRBJ2-1
V: TRBV13
DNA: TGTGCCAGCGGCTTAGTTGGGGGGACTAGCGGGGTATATGAGCAGTTCTTC
CDR3: CASGLVGGTSGVYEQFF

D: -
size: -
J: TRBJ2-7
V: TRBV21-1
DNA: TGTGCCAGCAGCCCCGGGGGGGGCAGGACGCAGACCTACGAGCAGTACTTC
CDR3: CASSPGGGRTQTYEQYF

D: -
size: -
J: TRBJ2-1
V: TRBV7-8
DNA: TGTGCCAGCAGCTTAGGGCAGGGATACTACAATGAGCAGTTCTTC
CDR3: CASSLGQGYYNEQFF

D: -
size: -
J: TRBJ2-7
V: TRBV27
DNA: TGTGCCAGCAGTTGGGCAAGTGGGTCCTACGAGCAGTACTTC
CDR3: CASSWASGSYEQYF

D: -
size: few
J: TRBJ1-1
V: TRBV4-2
DNA: TGTGCCAGCAGCCAAATAGGGAGAGGAACTGAAGCTTTCTTT
CDR3: CASSQIGRGTEAFF

D: -
size: -
J: TRBJ1-1
V: TRBV6-5
DNA: TGTGCCAGCAGTCAAGGTCAGGGCGGCACTGAAGCTTTCTTT
CDR3: CASSQGQGGTEAFF

D: TRBD1
size: -
J: TRBJ2-7
V: TRBV11-3
DNA: TGTGCCAGCAGCTACACAGGGGGCTACGAGCAGTACTTC
CDR3: CASSYTGGYEQYF

D: -
size: once
J: TRBJ2-6
V: TRBV6-1
DNA: TGTGCCAGCAGTGAAACCCAGTTCAGTGGGGCCAACGTCCTGACTTTC
CDR3: CASSETQFSGANVLTF

D: -
size: few
J: TRBJ2-3
V: TRBV9
DNA: TGTGCCAGCAGCGTAGGGCCCGACACAGATACGCAGTATTTT
CDR3: CASSVGPDTDTQYF

D: -
size: -
J: TRBJ1-3
V: TRBV4-1
DNA: TGCGCCAGCAGCCACCCCGCGGACAGTTTTGGAAACACCATATATTTT
CDR3: CASSHPADSFGNTIYF

D: -
size: few
J: TRBJ2-3
V: TRBV6-6
DNA: TGTGCCAGCAGTTTATACACAGATACGCAGTATTTT
CDR3: CASSLYTDTQYF

D: -
size: -
J: TRBJ2-1
V: TRBV27
DNA: TGTGCCAGCACCCCTCGGGGAGGGGGGGCCGGCAATGAGCAGTTCTTC
CDR3: CASTPRGGGAGNEQFF

D: -
size: -
J: TRBJ1-1
V: TRBV5-8
DNA: TGTGCCAGCAGCTTGTTTAAGCGGGACACTGAAGCTTTCTTT
CDR3: CASSLFKRDTEAFF

D: -
size: -
J: TRBJ1-5
V: TRBV19
DNA: TGTGCCAGTAGTATTTCGGGATCTCAGCCCCAGCATTTT
CDR3: CASSISGSQPQHF

D: -
size: -
J: TRBJ2-7
V: TRBV7-2
DNA: TGTGCCAGCAGCTTAGTCGGCGGCTCCTACGAGCAGTACTTC
CDR3: CASSLVGGSYEQYF

D: TRBD1
size: -
J: TRBJ2-3
V: TRBV10-1
DNA: TGCGCCAGCTCGTCGGACAGGGGGCCGGATACGCAGTATTTT
CDR3: CASSSDRGPDTQYF

D: -
size: -
J: TRBJ1-6
V: TRBV19
DNA: TGTGCCAGTAGTATAGAGGGTCGGCGGGGGAGCTCCTATAATTCACCCCTCCACTTT
CDR3: CASSIEGRRGSSYNSPLHF

D: -
size: few
J: TRBJ2-7
V: TRBV5-4
DNA: TGTGCCAGCAGCTGGGGTAAGACAGTGGGGGAGCAGTACTTC
CDR3: CASSWGKTVGEQYF

D: TRBD1
size: -
J: TRBJ1-5
V: TRBV5-6
DNA: TGTGCCAGCACCTTCGCCGGGACAGGGGGCTATAATCAGCCCCAGCATTTT
CDR3: CASTFAGTGGYNQPQHF

D: -
size: -
J: TRBJ2-4
V: TRBV11-2
DNA: TGTGCCAGCAGCGCTTGGGGCAGGGAAGAAAACATTCAGTACTTC
CDR3: CASSAWGREENIQYF

D: -
size: -
J: TRBJ2-3
V: TRBV2
DNA: TGTGCCAGCAGGGAGACAGAACACACAGATACGCAGTATTTT
CDR3: CASRETEHTDTQYF

D: TRBD2
size: -
J: TRBJ2-5
V: TRBV7-2
DNA: TGTGCCAGCAGCTTAGTTGTCCTAGCGGGGGGGGAGACCCAGTACTTC
CDR3: CASSLVVLAGGETQYF

D: -
size: -
J: TRBJ1-6
V: TRBV7-9
DNA: TGTGCCAGCAGCTACATGCTAGGGGAGGGTAATTCACCCCTCCACTTT
CDR3: CASSYMLGEGNSPLHF

D: -
size: once
J: TRBJ2-7
V: TRBV7-2
DNA: TGTGCCAGCAGCCTCTCCTCCTACGAGCAGTACTTC
CDR3: CASSLSSYEQYF

D: -
size: -
J: TRBJ2-3
V: TRBV11-2
DNA: TGTGCCAGCAGCTCCATTAGCGGACGCACAGATACGCAGTATTTT
CDR3: CASSSISGRTDTQYF

D: TRBD2
size: -
J: TRBJ2-7
V: TRBV5-6
DNA: TGTGCCAGCAGCTTAACTAGCGGGTTCAACAGCTACGAGCAGTACTTC
CDR3: CASSLTSGFNSYEQYF

D: TRBD1
size: -
J: TRBJ1-6
V: TRBV5-6
DNA: TGTGCCAGCAGCTCCGCCGGGACAGGGGATTCACCCCTCCACTTT
CDR3: CASSSAGTGDSPLHF

D: -
size: -
J: TRBJ1-2
V: TRBV7-4
DNA: TGTGCCAGCAGCCCAGATAAGTGGGGCTACACCTTC
CDR3: CASSPDKWGYTF

D: -
size: -
J: TRBJ1-4
V: TRBV5-1
DNA: TGCGCCAGCAGCCCCGGGGGAGGGGAGGAAAAACTGTTTTTT
CDR3: CASSPGGGEEKLFF

D: TRBD1
size: once
J: TRBJ1-6
V: TRBV27
DNA: TGTGCCAGCAGTTTAGAGACAGGGGCGAATTCACCCCTCCACTTT
CDR3: CASSLETGANSPLHF

D: TRBD1
size: -
J: TRBJ2-1
V: TRBV4-1
DNA: TGCGCCAGCAGCCCCCGGACAGGGGATATGGGAAATGAGCAGTTCTTC
CDR3: CASSPRTGDMGNEQFF

D: -
size: -
J: TRBJ2-5
V: TRBV4-3
DNA: TGCGCCAGCAGCCAACAGCCATCCGGGGGCGGGGGAGAGACCCAGTACTTC
CDR3: CASSQQPSGGGGETQYF

D: -
size: few
J: TRBJ1-2
V: TRBV5-8
DNA: TGTGCCAGCAGCCCAGATAAGTGGGGCTACACCTTC
CDR3: CASSPDKWGYTF

D: -
size: -
J: TRBJ2-7
V: TRBV7-9
DNA: TGTGCCAGCAGCTCTTATAACGAGCAGTACTTC
CDR3: CASSSYNEQYF

D: TRBD1
size: -
J: TRBJ1-5
V: TRBV4-1
DNA: TGCGCCAGCAGCCAGGGACAGGCCTTCAATCAGCCCCAGCATTTT
CDR3: CASSQGQAFNQPQHF

D: -
size: -
J: TRBJ1-1
V: TRBV7-3
DNA: TGTGCCAGCAGCTCCACAGGGCTGAACACTGAAGCTTTCTTT
CDR3: CASSSTGLNTEAFF

D: TRBD1
size: -
J: TRBJ1-1
V: TRBV18
DNA: TGTGCCAGCTCCAGGGGGCAGGACACTGAAGCTTTCTTT
CDR3: CASSRGQDTEAFF

D: -
size: -
J: TRBJ2-2
V: TRBV11-2
DNA: TGTGCCAGTGCAACTTCGGGGGTGGGCACCGGGGAGCTGTTTTTT
CDR3: CASATSGVGTGELFF

D: -
size: -
J: TRBJ2-2
V: TRBV18
DNA: TGTGCCAGCTCACCAACGGCAGGGAACACCGGGGAGCTGTTTTTT
CDR3: CASSPTAGNTGELFF